A single sample is the source of the 22 T cell receptor beta chains below, sequenced in a study of T cells in Graves' hyperthyroidism and ophthalmopathy. Researchers took RNA transcripts and amplified the TCR beta CDR3 regions from them. The HTBI set primed first-round TCR CDR3 RT-PCR. One entry per CDR3 protein, called by TCRdb with MiXCR from the multiplex PCR reads. The sample holds roughly 300,000 distinct CDR3 sequences, more than 11% seen once. Sequencing input: blood. These receptor sequences come from a woman in her 30s with Graves' hyperthyroidism.

A word on this clonotype: Given a much more abundant clone one base away, this may be a read error. V usage is TRBV11-2 and J usage is TRBJ2-1, with TRBD2 identical over 7 bases. CDR1 SGHAT and CDR2 FQNNGV come from the germline V gene. The CDR3 contains 19 residues. Trimming at V came to 2 bases and at J to 5 bases, leaving 18 bases not matched to a gene. CDR3 residues: CASSLFHGGSKGTDNEQFF. Here the CDR3 DNA reads TGTGCCAGCAGCTTATTTCACGGCGGGAGTAAGGGAACAGACAATGAGCAGTTCTTC.

This clonotype was found a few times. The rearrangement links TRBV7-9 to TRBJ2-3; tentatively, D is TRBD2 (5 bases). The germline gives CDR1 SEHNR, CDR2 FQNEAQ (reference sequence). The CDR3 loop spans 18 amino acids. Trimming cost V 3 bases and J 2 bases, with 21 bases left between them. This CDR3 is CASSFRETRLIATDTQYF. As DNA, the CDR3 is TGTGCCAGCAGCTTCCGGGAAACGAGATTAATTGCCACAGATACGCAGTATTTT.

This clonotype was picked up a small number of times. The rearrangement uses TRBV7-2 and TRBJ2-7, with 7 nucleotides matching TRBD1. CDR1 SGHTA and CDR2 FQGNSA come from the germline V gene. The CDR3 is 13 residues long. J lost 5 bases, V lost 5 bases, and 6 bases had no gene match. CDR3 sequence reads: CASSPRQGHEQYF. CDR3 in DNA: TGTGCCAGCAGCCCGAGACAGGGCCACGAGCAGTACTTC.

This clonotype has more than one count but fewer than ten. J is TRBJ1-5 and V is TRBV20-1; D unclear. V lost 5 bases and J lost 5, with 16 bases in between. The CDR3 sequence is 14 residues long. Germline CDR1 DFQATT, CDR2 SNEGSKA (reference sequence). CDR3 region: CSAERGEHHQPQHF. The CDR3 DNA reads as TGCAGTGCTGAGAGAGGTGAACACCATCAGCCCCAGCATTTT.

This clonotype was found a few times. This rearrangement joins TRBV28 to TRBJ1-3; no firm D call. The germline gives CDR1 MDHEN, CDR2 SYDVKM. The CDR3 runs to 12 residues. V lost 4 bases, J lost 6 bases, and 7 bases lay in between. In nucleotides, the CDR3 is TGTGCCAGCAGTTCCCCCATAAACACCATATATTTT. It is translated as CASSSPINTIYF.

This clonotype appeared once. Given a much more abundant clone one base away, this may be a read error. V gene TRBV30 combines with J gene TRBJ1-1; weak D call: TRBD1 (5 bases). Germline lookup yields CDR1 GTSNPN and CDR2 SVGIG (reference sequence). CDR3 length equals 12 residues. The V gene lost 5 bases and the J gene lost 4 bases, with 11 bases spanning the gap. CDR3 region: CAWARGGTEAFF. The CDR3 DNA is TGTGCCTGGGCGAGGGGCGGCACTGAAGCTTTCTTT. Full variable domain (outside the CDR3, taken from reference TRBV30 and TRBJ1-1): SQTIHQWPATLVQPVGSPLSLECTVEGTSNPNLYWYRQAAGRGLQLLFYSVGIGQISSEVPQNLSASRPQDRQFILSSKKLLLSDSGFYLCAWARGGTEAFFGQGTRLTVV.

Concerning this clonotype: A much larger clone differs by one base, so this may be a read error. The rearrangement joins TRBV28 to TRBJ2-1, with 9 bases aligning to TRBD2. The V gene end was trimmed by 10 bases and the J gene end by 0 bases; junction bases not matched to a gene: 7. The germline V gene has CDR1 MDHEN and CDR2 SYDVKM. CDR3 length equals 15 residues. The CDR3 DNA follows: TGTGCCATCTCAGCTAGCGGGAACTCCTACAATGAGCAGTTCTTC. Translation: CAISASGNSYNEQFF.

At least ten counts were recorded for this clonotype. The V call is TRBV12-3 or TRBV12-4, the J call TRBJ2-4; tentative D call: TRBD2 (6 bases). This CDR3 has 17 amino acids. Deletions cut 8 bases from V and 8 bases from J, with 28 bases between. DNA of the CDR3: TGTGCCAGCTCCGGGGGACCGCGCCCCACTTCGATGGACATTCAGTACTTC. It is translated as CASSGGPRPTSMDIQYF.

This clonotype was recorded many times. V is TRBV7-2 and J is TRBJ2-3; 13 nucleotides agree with TRBD2. Germline CDR1 SGHTA, CDR2 FQGNSA. With 3 bases clipped from V and 5 bases from J, the junction kept 5 bases outside the gene matches. This CDR3 is 16 amino acids long. The CDR3 reads CASSLAGLAGVDTQYF. CDR3 sequence (DNA): TGTGCCAGCAGCTTGGCCGGACTAGCGGGGGTAGATACGCAGTATTTT.

This clonotype was found a few times. J is TRBJ1-1 and V is TRBV30; possibly TRBD1 for D (5 bases). CDR1 and CDR2 (germline): GTSNPN, SVGIG (reference sequence). Trimming took 5 bases from V and 7 from J, leaving 20 bases between them. The CDR3 has 14 amino acids. The CDR3 loop reads CAWERVISGLEAFF. The CDR3 nucleotides are TGTGCCTGGGAGAGAGTGATTTCGGGGCTTGAAGCTTTCTTT.

This clonotype was seen repeatedly, ten times or more. This rearrangement joins TRBV29-1 to TRBJ1-1; D is uncertain. The V gene's germline CDR1 is SQVTM and CDR2 ANQGSEA. This CDR3 has 14 amino acids. V was cut by 7 bases and J by 3 bases, with 18 bases left in between. The DNA for the CDR3 is TGCAGCGCCCTCAAAGGTGGCTGGGACACTGAAGCTTTCTTT. Encoded protein: CSALKGGWDTEAFF. The full variable domain, in which reference TRBV29-1 and TRBJ1-1 provide the parts outside the CDR3, is SAVISQKPSRDICQRGTSLTIQCQVDSQVTMMFWYRQQPGQSLTLIATANQGSEATYESGFVIDKFPISRPNLTFSTLTVSNMSPEDSSIYLCSALKGGWDTEAFFGQGTRLTVV.

The chain uses TRBV20-1 and TRBJ2-1; 7 bases are a match to TRBD2. With 7 bases clipped from V and 5 bases from J, the junction kept 14 bases outside the gene matches. Germline CDR1 is DFQATT and CDR2 is SNEGSKA (reference sequence). The CDR3 has 15 amino acids. CDR3 in amino acids: CSVGSGGSPDNEQFF. CDR3 in DNA: TGCAGTGTTGGTTCTGGCGGGAGTCCAGACAATGAGCAGTTCTTC.

This clonotype was recorded at least ten times. The chain uses TRBV2 and TRBJ1-5; the D is unclear. The length of the CDR3 is 18 residues. Trimming took 4 bases from V and 0 from J, leaving 19 bases between them. Germline V gene lookup returns CDR1 SNHLY and CDR2 FYNNEI. As DNA, the CDR3 is TGTGCCAGCAGTGGCGGGGAAACATTAAGGGATAGCAATCAGCCCCAGCATTTT. This encodes CASSGGETLRDSNQPQHF.

This clonotype was found many times. This chain links TRBV3-1 with TRBJ2-1; the D gene is possibly TRBD2 (6 bases). The V gene's germline CDR1 is LGHDT and CDR2 YNNKEL (reference sequence). The V gene lost 0 bases and the J gene lost 3 bases, with 9 bases spanning the gap. The CDR3 length is 15 residues. This CDR3 reads CASSQDSGVYNEQFF. CDR3 nucleotide sequence: TGTGCCAGCAGCCAAGATAGCGGAGTCTACAATGAGCAGTTCTTC.

Worth noting for this clonotype: A much larger clone differs by one base, so this may be a read error. CDR3 in DNA: TGCAGCGTTGCCGGACTGGCCCCCTACAATGAGCAGTCCTTC. Its translation: CSVAGLAPYNEQSF. The chain recombines TRBV29-1 with TRBJ2-1; D possibly corresponds to TRBD2 (5 bases). The V gene's germline CDR1 is SQVTM and CDR2 ANQGSEA. The CDR3 is 14 residues long.

The V gene is TRBV5-1, the J gene TRBJ2-5, with 9 bases matching TRBD2. The trim removed 5 bases at V and 5 bases at J, leaving 7 bases unmatched. Germline V gene sequence: CDR1 SGHRS, CDR2 YFSETQ. The CDR3 is 14 residues long. The CDR3 sequence: CASRDSGRRETQYF. DNA of the CDR3: TGCGCCAGCAGGGATAGCGGGAGAAGGGAGACCCAGTACTTC.

This clonotype was found many times. V is TRBV6-2 or TRBV6-3 and J is TRBJ2-7, with 9 bases aligning to TRBD2. The CDR3 has 14 amino acids. CDR1 is MNHEY and CDR2 is SVGEGT in the germline V gene. V shed 7 bases and J 3 bases; nucleotides not matched to a gene: 7. CDR3 amino acids: CASKDAGGNYEQYF. Here the CDR3 DNA reads TGTGCCAGCAAAGATGCGGGAGGGAACTACGAGCAGTACTTC.

This clonotype was seen repeatedly, ten times or more. The CDR3 spells CASGGQGSRVFF. The CDR3, as DNA: TGTGCCTCCGGAGGACAGGGGAGTCGCGTTTTCTTT. This chain joins TRBV10-3 and TRBJ1-1, with 9 bases aligning to TRBD1. The V gene's germline CDR1 is ENHRY and CDR2 SYGVKD. CDR3 length: 12 residues. The ends lost 11 bases at V and 13 bases at J; junction bases unmatched: 14.

This clonotype has at least ten counts. The chain recombines TRBV28 with TRBJ1-5; 10 bases line up with TRBD1. Germline V gives CDR1 MDHEN, CDR2 SYDVKM. The CDR3 has 16 residues. Trimming removed 7 bases from V and 6 bases from J; junction bases left unmatched: 12. CDR3 loop: CASNWGQGTLGQPQHF. Here the CDR3 DNA reads TGTGCCAGCAATTGGGGACAGGGGACCCTGGGTCAGCCCCAGCATTTT. Using reference TRBV28 and TRBJ1-5 for the parts outside the CDR3, the full variable domain is DVKVTQSSRYLVKRTGEKVFLECVQDMDHENMFWYRQDPGLGLRLIYFSYDVKMKEKGDIPEGYSVSREKKERFSLILESASTNQTSMYLCASNWGQGTLGQPQHFGDGTRLSIL.

In its sample, this clonotype was seen a few times. The chain carries TRBV19 and TRBJ1-2; D perhaps matches TRBD1 (6 bases). The CDR3 totals 15 residues. Germline assignment: CDR1 LNHDA and CDR2 SQIVND (reference sequence). V lost 4 bases to trimming and J lost 4 bases, with 16 bases between them. Here the CDR3 DNA reads TGTGCCAGTAGTACCCCACAGGGTGGGAGCTATGGCTACACCTTC. Its translation: CASSTPQGGSYGYTF.

The J gene is TRBJ2-5, the V gene TRBV20-1; 14 bases agree with TRBD2. In germline, CDR1 is DFQATT, CDR2 SNEGSKA (reference sequence). The CDR3 is 14 residues long. The junction had 13 bases not matched to a gene; V was cut back by 6 bases and J by 13 bases. CDR3 bases: TGCAGTGCCACCAGACGGACTAGCGGGAGGCGGGGGTACTTC. This codes for CSATRRTSGRRGYF.

The V call is TRBV3-1, the J call TRBJ2-5, with TRBD1 matching over 7 bases. This CDR3 contains 15 residues. J gave up 2 bases and V 4 bases, and 7 bases lay outside the gene matches. CDR1 and CDR2 (germline): LGHDT, YNNKEL (reference sequence). The CDR3 reads CASSPNRGRQETQYF. In DNA, the CDR3 is TGTGCCAGCAGCCCCAACAGGGGTCGACAAGAGACCCAGTACTTC.